These T cell receptor beta chains were read from a single sample in a study of T cells in Graves' hyperthyroidism and ophthalmopathy. Via MiXCR, TCRdb re-called the multiplex PCR reads, giving one row per CDR3 protein. Seen here are 650,000 to 700,000 distinct CDR3 sequences, 17% observed once, and the top ten hold about a sixth. The sample taken for sequencing was blood. The receptors come from a man aged 45 to 65 with Graves' hyperthyroidism. The CDR3 runs from the conserved cysteine through the conserved F or W. D genes are given only for firm matches. Size is stated for part of the rows, as once, few or many counts, or as a class when the clone is expanded.

>many|TRBV29-1|TRBJ1-1|NA
TGCAGCGCGTTGATTCAGGACACTGAAGCTTTCTTT
CSALIQDTEAFF
>many|TRBV2|TRBJ2-3|TRBD2
TGTGCCAGCAGTGTATTAGCCCTAGCGGGGGGAGATACGCAGTATTTT
CASSVLALAGGDTQYF
>many|TRBV28|TRBJ2-7|NA
TGTGCCAGCAGTTTCGGGAGCTACGAGCAGTACTTC
CASSFGSYEQYF
>few|TRBV28|TRBJ2-7|NA
TGTGCCAGCAGCGCGGGTGCTACAGGGTCCTACGAGCAGTACTTC
CASSAGATGSYEQYF
>many|TRBV6-1|TRBJ1-1|TRBD1
TGTGCCAGCAGTGAAGCACAACGGAGACAGGGTATGGCCCCTGAAGCTTTCTTT
CASSEAQRRQGMAPEAFF
>many|TRBV2|TRBJ1-1|TRBD1
TGTGCCAGCTCAGACAGGGGACTGAACACTGAAGCTTTCTTT
CASSDRGLNTEAFF
>few|TRBV6-2/TRBV6-3|TRBJ1-1|NA
TGTGCCACGCGCTTGGGCACCCCTGAAGCTTTCTTT
CATRLGTPEAFF
>many|TRBV2|TRBJ1-1|TRBD1
TGTGCCAGCAGACAACAGGGGGCCGACACTGAAGCTTTCTTT
CASRQQGADTEAFF
>many|TRBV19|TRBJ1-5|NA
TGTGCCAGTAATACAGGGCGAAATCAGCCCCAGCATTTT
CASNTGRNQPQHF
>NA|TRBV15|TRBJ2-2|TRBD2
TGTGCCACCAGCAGATTTCGACTAGCGGAGAACACCGGGGAGCTGTTTTTT
CATSRFRLAENTGELFF
>many|TRBV12-3/TRBV12-4|TRBJ2-5|TRBD1
TGTGCCAGCAAACAGGGGGCCCAAGAGACCCAGTACTTC
CASKQGAQETQYF
>few|TRBV9|TRBJ2-2|NA
TGTGCCAGCAGCGTAGACCGGGACACCACCGGGGAGCTGTTTTTT
CASSVDRDTTGELFF
>NA|TRBV7-2|TRBJ1-4|TRBD1
TGTGCCAGCAGCCCGACCCGGACAGGGACTAATGAAAAACTGTTTTTT
CASSPTRTGTNEKLFF
>NA|TRBV27|TRBJ1-1|NA
TGTGCCAGCCTCGCGGGGTCTGAAGCTTTCTTT
CASLAGSEAFF
>NA|TRBV29-1|TRBJ2-5|NA
TGCAGCGTGACCAGACAGAGGACCGGAGAGACCCAGTACTTC
CSVTRQRTGETQYF
>few|TRBV20-1|TRBJ2-1|NA
TGCAGTGCTAGTCCCACCCAAGGAGCCTCTTACAATGAGCAGTTCTTC
CSASPTQGASYNEQFF
>many|TRBV7-9|TRBJ2-1|TRBD1
TGTGCCAGCAGCACTGGACAGGGGGGGTACAATGAGCAGTTCTTC
CASSTGQGGYNEQFF
>many|TRBV2|TRBJ2-1|NA
TGTGCCAGCAGTGAAGGACAGAATTCCGATGAGCAGTTCTTC
CASSEGQNSDEQFF
>NA|TRBV28|TRBJ1-4|TRBD1
TGTGCCAGCAGCCTCCCCCACAGGGGAAATGAAAAACTGTTTTTT
CASSLPHRGNEKLFF
>NA|TRBV5-4|TRBJ1-5|NA
TGTGCCAGCAGCTCCCAAGGACAGTTCAATCAGCCCCAGCATTTT
CASSSQGQFNQPQHF
>many|TRBV27|TRBJ2-7|TRBD2
TGTGCCAGCAGTTCCAGGGAGGGTAGGTACGAGCAGTACTTC
CASSSREGRYEQYF
>NA|TRBV20-1|TRBJ2-3|NA
TGCAGTGCTAGGAGTCGATTTGCAGATACGCAGTATTTT
CSARSRFADTQYF
>once|TRBV6-1|TRBJ2-2|NA
TGTGCCAGCATAACAGGGACCGGGGAGCTGTTTTTT
CASITGTGELFF
>few|TRBV30|TRBJ1-2|NA
TGTGCCTGGAGTGTACGGACAGATCATGGCTACACCTTC
CAWSVRTDHGYTF
>many|TRBV9|TRBJ2-1|TRBD1
TGTGCCAGCAGCGTAGTGGGGACAGGGGATGAGCAGTTCTTC
CASSVVGTGDEQFF
>once|TRBV12-3/TRBV12-4|TRBJ2-7|NA
TGTGCCAGCAGCCAAGTCGCAGACACCTCCTACGAGCAGTACTTC
CASSQVADTSYEQYF
>many|TRBV28|TRBJ1-3|TRBD1
TGTGCCAGCACTCAGGGGGCGGCTGGAAACACCATATATTTT
CASTQGAAGNTIYF
>many|TRBV30|TRBJ2-7|NA
TGTGCCTGGAGGTCGGGGACCACCTACGAGCAGTACTTC
CAWRSGTTYEQYF
>many|TRBV12-3/TRBV12-4|TRBJ2-1|TRBD2
TGTGCCAGCACCCATAGGACTAGCGGGAGTTGGGAGCAGTTCTTC
CASTHRTSGSWEQFF
>NA|TRBV19|TRBJ1-5|NA
TGTGCCAGTAGTATTGGCAGGGGTGGGAATCAGCCCCAGCATTTT
CASSIGRGGNQPQHF
>NA|TRBV7-2|TRBJ1-5|NA
TGTGCCAGCAGCTCATACCCGACAGTTAGCAATCAGCCCCAGCATTTT
CASSSYPTVSNQPQHF
>many|TRBV28|TRBJ2-1|TRBD1
TGTGCCAGCAATCCCACCACAGGGGAAGGCTACAATGAGCAGTTCTTC
CASNPTTGEGYNEQFF
>many|TRBV10-1|TRBJ2-5|TRBD2
TGCGCCAGGGGACTAGCGGGAGAGCAAGAGACCCAGTACTTC
CARGLAGEQETQYF
>many|TRBV2|TRBJ2-1|TRBD1
TGTGCCAGCAGTGGGACAGGGGGGGAAAATGAGCAGTTCTTC
CASSGTGGENEQFF
>NA|TRBV3-1|TRBJ1-3|NA
TGTGCCAGCAGCCTACGGGAGTCTGGAAACACCATATATTTT
CASSLRESGNTIYF
>many|TRBV7-2|TRBJ2-1|NA
TGTGCCAGCAGCGTAAGAGCCCAAATTAGCTCCTACAATGAGCAGTTCTTC
CASSVRAQISSYNEQFF
>few|TRBV19|TRBJ1-1|NA
TGTGCCAGTAGTACCCTCTCAGAGAACACTGAAGCTTTCTTT
CASSTLSENTEAFF
>NA|TRBV7-9|TRBJ2-7|NA
TGTGCCAGCGAGAGAACCACCGATTCCTACGAGCAGTACTTC
CASERTTDSYEQYF
>few|TRBV3-1|TRBJ2-7|TRBD1
TGTGCCAGCAGCCACAGGACAGGCAGTCCGGGTCTCTACGAGCAGTGCTTC
CASSHRTGSPGLYEQCF
>few|TRBV28|TRBJ2-1|TRBD2
TGTGCCAGCAGCACCCCGGGGACTAGCGGGACATATACGACGAAAGGATCCTACAATGAGCAGTTCTTC
CASSTPGTSGTYTTKGSYNEQFF
>NA|TRBV19|TRBJ1-1|TRBD1
TGTGCCAGTAGTTTCTTTTCAGGGGGAAACACTGAAGCTTTCTTT
CASSFFSGGNTEAFF
>few|TRBV5-5|TRBJ2-1|NA
TGTGCCAGCAGCTTGGCCATTTGGGGGGAGGTGGATGAGCAGTTCTTC
CASSLAIWGEVDEQFF
>many|TRBV11-2|TRBJ2-1|NA
TGTGCCACCGAGACGTTCGGCAATGAGCAGTTCTTC
CATETFGNEQFF
>few|TRBV20-1|TRBJ2-3|NA
TGCAGTGCTAGACCTAGCATCTCCACAGATACGCAGTATTTT
CSARPSISTDTQYF
>many|TRBV2|TRBJ2-7|NA
TGTGCCAGCAGTGAATTTGGACACGGATACTACGAGCAGTACTTC
CASSEFGHGYYEQYF
>NA|TRBV19|TRBJ2-7|NA
TGTGCCAGTAGTATCGTGGGGCCATCTTACGAGCAGTACTTC
CASSIVGPSYEQYF
>many|TRBV12-3/TRBV12-4|TRBJ2-6|NA
TGTGCCAGCAGTTCCGCGGGGAGCTCTGGGGCCAACGTCCTGACTTTC
CASSSAGSSGANVLTF
>NA|TRBV3-1|TRBJ1-1|TRBD1
TGTGCCAGCAGCGGCCGGGACAGGGGTAACACTGAAGCTTTCTTT
CASSGRDRGNTEAFF
>many|TRBV5-1|TRBJ2-1|NA
TGCGCCAGCAGCCAAGGACAGATTAGCTCCTACAATGAGCAGTTCTTC
CASSQGQISSYNEQFF
>many|TRBV2|TRBJ2-7|NA
TGTGCCAGCGTAGGGACCTACGAGCAGTACTTC
CASVGTYEQYF
>many|TRBV2|TRBJ2-7|TRBD2
TGTGCCAGCAGTGATGGTCAGCTACCACTAGCGGCCTACGAGCAGTACTTC
CASSDGQLPLAAYEQYF
>NA|TRBV2|TRBJ2-1|NA
TGTGCCAGAAAAGCGGATCCCTACAATGAGCAGTTCTTC
CARKADPYNEQFF
>NA|TRBV4-2|TRBJ2-7|TRBD2
TGTGCCAGCAGCCAAGGGTTGGCTAGCGGGAGTCACGAGCAGTACTTC
CASSQGLASGSHEQYF
>NA|TRBV18|TRBJ1-4|NA
TGTGCCAGCTCACCAGGAGGAACGAAAACTAATGAAAAACTGTTTTTT
CASSPGGTKTNEKLFF
>many|TRBV12-3/TRBV12-4|TRBJ2-4|NA
TGTGCCAGCAGTTTAGTCGGCGGGAACATTCAGTACTTC
CASSLVGGNIQYF